Below, 3 T cell receptor beta chains from the same sample are listed, as sequenced in a study of identical twins' blood T cells. From the 5' RACE reads, TCRdb called clonotypes with MiXCR, one entry per CDR3 protein. Among roughly 340,000 distinct CDR3 sequences listed, roughly 30% were seen once. Sequencing input: PBMCs. These TCRs come from a woman aged 18-55 years in good health.

This clonotype appeared a few times. The chain is built from TRBV15 and TRBJ2-1; tentative D call: TRBD2 (6 bases). V lost 0 bases and J lost 8, with 17 bases in between. The V gene's germline CDR1 is LNHNV and CDR2 YYDKDF (reference sequence). The CDR3 sequence is 16 residues long. The CDR3 sequence is CATSRDLLFGGHEQFF. CDR3 DNA sequence: TGTGCCACCAGCAGAGATCTATTGTTCGGGGGTCATGAGCAGTTCTTC.

This clonotype was seen only a few times. The rearrangement joins TRBV20-1 to TRBJ2-3; 11 nucleotides align to TRBD2. The CDR3 contains 14 residues. V dropped 6 bases and J dropped 3; count of bases not matched to a gene: 5. Looked up from germline, CDR1 is DFQATT and CDR2 is SNEGSKA (reference sequence). The CDR3 DNA reads TGCAGTGCCACGACTAGCGGGGCAACAGATACGCAGTATTTT. Protein sequence: CSATTSGATDTQYF.

This chain uses TRBV7-8 with TRBJ2-7; no definite D call. Trimming shortened V by 11 bases and J by 4 bases, and 15 bases separated the two germline ends. CDR1 SGHVS and CDR2 FQNEAQ come from the germline V gene. The CDR3 is made up of 12 amino acids. The CDR3 loop reads CACKDGSYEQYF. Written as DNA, the CDR3 is TGTGCCTGCAAGGACGGCAGTTACGAGCAGTACTTC.